The 14 T cell receptor beta chains below were found in one sample sequenced in a study of HIV-infected patients and healthy controls. No cell fractionation was done, so the repertoire covers all unsorted peripheral blood T cells. Alpha and beta constant-region primers primed reverse transcription of about 0.5 ug RNA. Each of the alpha and beta chains got its own library through chain-specific third strand synthesis with indices. One entry per CDR3 protein, called by TCRdb with MiXCR from the 5' RACE reads. The profile covers about 18,000 distinct CDR3 sequences, with around 8.3% appearing a single time and 5.5% to 7.5% taken by the ten largest. The sequencing input was blood. The source is an adult in good health.

This clonotype was counted at least ten times. The gene calls are TRBV11-2 and TRBJ2-1; 10 bases are a match to TRBD2. The J segment lost 5 bases and the V segment lost 3 bases, leaving 4 bases of the junction unmatched. The CDR3 spans 15 residues. In germline, CDR1 is SGHAT, CDR2 FQNNGV. The DNA of the CDR3 is TGTGCCAGCAGCTTCCCCGGACTAGCGGACAATGAGCAGTTCTTC. The encoded protein is CASSFPGLADNEQFF.

J is TRBJ2-5 and V is TRBV19, with D maybe TRBD2 (6 bases). This CDR3 contains 13 residues. Trimming cost V 6 bases and J 4 bases, with 12 bases left between them. CDR1 is LNHDA and CDR2 is SQIVND in the germline V gene (reference sequence). CDR3 sequence reads: CASSGSVRETQYF. The CDR3 DNA reads TGTGCCAGTAGCGGGAGCGTCCGAGAGACCCAGTACTTC.

Sample share makes this clonotype medium-sized (0.01 to 0.1%). V and J are TRBV5-4 and TRBJ2-3; TRBD2 matches 10 bases. The CDR3 extends over 17 amino acids. V shed 0 bases, J shed 1 base, and the junction held 5 bases outside the gene matches. Germline V lookup: CDR1 SGHNT, CDR2 YYREEE (reference sequence). The CDR3 loop reads CASSLVLAGVGTDTQYF. CDR3 bases: TGTGCCAGCAGCTTGGTCCTAGCGGGAGTAGGCACAGATACGCAGTATTTT.

This clonotype has ten or more counts. V usage is TRBV28 and J usage is TRBJ2-1, with TRBD1 matching 8 bases. This CDR3 spans 16 amino acids. Germline-derived CDR1 and CDR2 are MDHEN and SYDVKM. V was clipped by 4 bases and J by 2 bases; unmatched bases: 7. CDR3 nucleotides: TGTGCCAGCAGTTCCTGGACAGGGCCAACCTACAATGAGCAGTTCTTC. This encodes CASSSWTGPTYNEQFF. The full variable domain, with the rest looked up from reference TRBV28 and TRBJ2-1, is DVKVTQSSRYLVKRTGEKVFLECVQDMDHENMFWYRQDPGLGLRLIYFSYDVKMKEKGDIPEGYSVSREKKERFSLILESASTNQTSMYLCASSSWTGPTYNEQFFGPGTRLTVL.

This clonotype has a count of ten or more. The V gene is TRBV19, the J gene TRBJ1-3; TRBD1 aligns across 7 bases. Germline lookup yields CDR1 LNHDA and CDR2 SQIVND (reference sequence). Trimming removed 6 bases from V and 1 base from J; junction bases left unmatched: 6. The CDR3 runs 15 residues. The CDR3 bases are TGTGCCAGTAGGTACTCGACAGGGTCTGGAAACACCATATATTTT. Its translation is CASRYSTGSGNTIYF.

This clonotype was counted many times. This rearrangement joins TRBV2 to TRBJ2-5; 7 bases are shared with TRBD1. With V trimmed by 8 bases and J by 4 bases, 10 bases remained unmatched. Per germline, CDR1 SNHLY and CDR2 FYNNEI. The CDR3 is made up of 14 amino acids. The DNA of the CDR3 is TGTGCCAGCGGGATTCGAGGGGGCCTAGAGACCCAGTACTTC. It codes for CASGIRGGLETQYF. The full variable domain, rest sourced from reference TRBV2 and TRBJ2-5, is EPEVTQTPSHQVTQMGQEVILRCVPISNHLYFYWYRQILGQKVEFLVSFYNNEISEKSEIFDDQFSVERPDGSNFTLKIRSTKLEDSAMYFCASGIRGGLETQYFGPGTRLLVL.

By frequency in the sample, this clonotype is medium-sized. The rearrangement links TRBV6-5 to TRBJ2-2; D perhaps matches TRBD2 (5 bases). CDR1 and CDR2 (germline): MNHEY, SVGAGI. Between the trimmed V and J ends, which lost 6 bases and 3 bases, there was a span of 5 bases. The length of the CDR3 is 12 residues. CDR3 in DNA: TGTGCCAGCAGGCGGGACACCGGGGAGCTGTTTTTT. This encodes CASRRDTGELFF.

Many counts were recorded for this clonotype. The chain joins TRBV19 to TRBJ2-7, with D hard to call. The V end was cut by 3 bases, the J end by 2 bases, with 11 bases between. The CDR3 loop spans 14 amino acids. CDR1 is LNHDA and CDR2 is SQIVND in the germline V gene (reference sequence). As DNA, the CDR3 is TGTGCCAGTAGTATTCTTGACACTCCCTACGAGCAGTACTTC. This gives the protein CASSILDTPYEQYF.

The sample holds many counts of this clonotype. In DNA form, the CDR3 reads TGTGCCAGCTCACCAATCCAGGCAGCGGGAGCCTCAGGTGGGACCCAGTACTTC. It codes for CASSPIQAAGASGGTQYF. The rearrangement links TRBV18 to TRBJ2-5; 8 bases map to TRBD2. V lost 2 bases, J lost 7 bases, and 18 bases stayed unmatched. Germline CDR1 is KGHSH and CDR2 is LQKENI. The length of the CDR3 is 18 residues.

There are many counts of this clonotype. The chain links TRBV13 to TRBJ2-2; TRBD1 matches 8 bases. Trimming took 4 bases from V and 2 from J; bases not matched to a gene: 6. The CDR3 totals 16 residues. Germline loops: CDR1 PRHDT, CDR2 FYEKMQ (reference sequence). The CDR3 is CASSSRTGQNTGELFF. The CDR3 coding sequence is TGTGCCAGCAGCTCCCGGACAGGGCAAAACACCGGGGAGCTGTTTTTT.

This clonotype was counted many times. This chain joins TRBV5-6 and TRBJ2-5, with TRBD1 as a possible D gene (6 bases). The CDR3 consists of 16 residues. Germline CDR1 SGHDT, CDR2 YYEEEE. V lost 4 bases and J lost 2, with 18 bases in between. CDR3 in DNA: TGTGCCAGCAGCCAGTTAGGGACACGTTTACAAGAGACCCAGTACTTC. The encoded protein is CASSQLGTRLQETQYF.

This clonotype was picked up many times. This rearrangement joins TRBV21-1 to TRBJ1-1; the table names TRBD1, a call not compared with the DNA. TRBV21-1 constitutes a pseudogene. The CDR3 is 17 amino acids. The CDR3 sequence: CASSKAKDTQLNTEAFF. The CDR3 region has the DNA TGTGCCAGCAGCAAAGCGAAGGACACCCAATTGAACACTGAAGCTTTCTTT.

Note on this clonotype: Being one base from a much bigger clone, this may be a read error. This sequence joins TRBV3-1 and TRBJ2-1; 12 bases fit TRBD2. CDR1 LGHDT and CDR2 YNNKEL come from the germline V gene (reference sequence). The V segment lost 3 bases and the J segment 5 bases; nucleotides outside the gene matches: 2. CDR3 length: 15 amino acids. In DNA form, the CDR3 reads TGTGCCAGCAGCCAGGGACTAGCGGGTAACAATGAGCAGTTCTTC. Residues: CASSQGLAGNNEQFF.

This clonotype has just a few counts. This chain joins TRBV5-6 and TRBJ1-4; no clear D. The CDR3 consists of 14 residues. Deletions cut 2 bases from V and 7 bases from J, with 12 bases between. CDR1 SGHDT and CDR2 YYEEEE come from the germline V gene. CDR3 DNA sequence: TGTGCCAGCAGCTTCCTGGACGAGGGTGAAAAACTGTTTTTT. Translated: CASSFLDEGEKLFF.